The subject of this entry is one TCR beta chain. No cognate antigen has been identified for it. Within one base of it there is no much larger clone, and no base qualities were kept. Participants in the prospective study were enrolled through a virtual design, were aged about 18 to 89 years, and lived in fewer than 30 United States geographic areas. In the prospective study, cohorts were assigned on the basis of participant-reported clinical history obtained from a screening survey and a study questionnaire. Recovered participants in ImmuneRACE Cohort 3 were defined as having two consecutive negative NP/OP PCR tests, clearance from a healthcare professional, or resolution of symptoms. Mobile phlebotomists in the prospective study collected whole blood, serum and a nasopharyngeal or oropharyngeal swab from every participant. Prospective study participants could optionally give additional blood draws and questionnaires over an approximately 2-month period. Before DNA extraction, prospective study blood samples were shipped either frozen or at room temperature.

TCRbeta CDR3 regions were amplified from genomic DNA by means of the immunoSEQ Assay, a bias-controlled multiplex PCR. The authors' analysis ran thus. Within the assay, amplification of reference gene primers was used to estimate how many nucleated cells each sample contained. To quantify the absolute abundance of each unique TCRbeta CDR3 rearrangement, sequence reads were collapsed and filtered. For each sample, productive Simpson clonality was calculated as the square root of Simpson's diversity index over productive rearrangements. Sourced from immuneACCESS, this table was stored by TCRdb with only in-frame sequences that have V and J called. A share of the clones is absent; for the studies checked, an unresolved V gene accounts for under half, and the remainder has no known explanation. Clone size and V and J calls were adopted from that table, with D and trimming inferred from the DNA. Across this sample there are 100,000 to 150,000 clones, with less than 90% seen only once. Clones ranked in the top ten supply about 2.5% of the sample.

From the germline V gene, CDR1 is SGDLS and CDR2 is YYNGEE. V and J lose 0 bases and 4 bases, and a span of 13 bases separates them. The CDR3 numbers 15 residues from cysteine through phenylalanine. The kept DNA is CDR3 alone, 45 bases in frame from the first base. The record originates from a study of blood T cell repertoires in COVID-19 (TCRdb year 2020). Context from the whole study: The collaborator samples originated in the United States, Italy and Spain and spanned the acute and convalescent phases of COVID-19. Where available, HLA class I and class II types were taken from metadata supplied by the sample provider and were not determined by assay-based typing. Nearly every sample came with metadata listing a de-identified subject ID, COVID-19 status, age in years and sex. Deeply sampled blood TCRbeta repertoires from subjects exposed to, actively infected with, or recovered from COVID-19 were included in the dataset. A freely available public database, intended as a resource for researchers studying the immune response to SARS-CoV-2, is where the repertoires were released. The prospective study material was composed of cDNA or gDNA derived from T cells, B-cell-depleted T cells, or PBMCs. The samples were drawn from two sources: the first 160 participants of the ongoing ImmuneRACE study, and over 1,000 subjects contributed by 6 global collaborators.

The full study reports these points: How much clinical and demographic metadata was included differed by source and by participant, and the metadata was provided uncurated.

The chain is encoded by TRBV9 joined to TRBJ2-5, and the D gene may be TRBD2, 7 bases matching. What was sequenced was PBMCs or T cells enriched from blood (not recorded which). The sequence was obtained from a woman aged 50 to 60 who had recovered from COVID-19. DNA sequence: TGTGCCAGCAGCGTAGCCGGGGGGCGCATAGAGACCCAGTACTTC. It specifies CASSVAGGRIETQYF.